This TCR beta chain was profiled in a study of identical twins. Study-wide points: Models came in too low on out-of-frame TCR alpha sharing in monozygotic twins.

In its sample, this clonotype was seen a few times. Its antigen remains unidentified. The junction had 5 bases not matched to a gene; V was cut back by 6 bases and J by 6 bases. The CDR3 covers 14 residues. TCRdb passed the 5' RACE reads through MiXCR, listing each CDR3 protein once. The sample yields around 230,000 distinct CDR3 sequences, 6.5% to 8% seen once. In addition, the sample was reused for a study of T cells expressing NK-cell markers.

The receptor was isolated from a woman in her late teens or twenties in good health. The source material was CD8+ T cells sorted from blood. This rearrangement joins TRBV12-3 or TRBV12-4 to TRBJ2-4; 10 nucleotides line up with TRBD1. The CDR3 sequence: CASRGTGEGNIQYF. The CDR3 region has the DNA TGTGCCAGCAGGGGGACAGGGGAGGGAAACATTCAGTACTTC.